A selection of T cell receptor beta chains follows, all from one sample in a study of blood T cell repertoires in COVID-19. Repertoires were generated with immunoSEQ multiplex PCR, while TCRdb's copy carries only in-frame clones and drops some. Of 200,000 to 250,000 clones in the sample, 70% to 85% were seen once. What was sequenced was PBMCs or T cells enriched from blood (not recorded which). These receptors all come from a man aged 55 to 70 who had recovered from COVID-19. Each CDR3 is given with its conserved first and last residue. D genes are given only for firm matches. Clone size appears in some rows only: once, few, many, or a class for an expanded clone.

>TRBV6-5|.|TRBJ1-1|.
CASSRREMNTEAFF
TGTGCCAGCAGTCGACGGGAAATGAACACTGAAGCTTTCTTT
>TRBV9|.|TRBJ1-1|once
CASSVVSSGVGEAFF
TGTGCCAGCAGCGTAGTCTCTTCGGGGGTTGGTGAAGCTTTCTTT
>TRBV20-1|.|TRBJ2-1|.
CSGTPYNEQFF
TGCAGTGGGACTCCCTACAATGAGCAGTTCTTC
>TRBV19|TRBD1|TRBJ1-2|.
CASSLGQGNYGYTF
TGTGCCAGTAGTCTCGGACAGGGGAACTATGGCTACACCTTC
>TRBV6-2/TRBV6-3|TRBD1|TRBJ2-7|.
CASSYPDRASYEQYF
TGTGCCAGCAGTTACCCGGACAGGGCCTCCTACGAGCAGTACTTC
>TRBV6-6|.|TRBJ1-1|.
CASSYSSPGNTEAFF
TGTGCCAGCAGTTACTCGTCCCCAGGGAACACTGAAGCTTTCTTT
>TRBV7-6|.|TRBJ1-1|few
CASSLEPGLGTEAFF
TGTGCCAGCAGCTTAGAACCGGGGTTGGGCACTGAAGCTTTCTTT
>TRBV19|.|TRBJ1-4|.
CASSTSGGNEKLFF
TGTGCCAGTAGTACCTCGGGAGGTAATGAAAAACTGTTTTTT
>TRBV5-6|.|TRBJ1-3|.
CASSLEGLGGNTIYF
TGTGCCAGCAGCTTGGAGGGGTTGGGTGGAAACACCATATATTTT
>TRBV4-2|.|TRBJ1-2|.
CASSQRPGVFVKSAYGYTF
TGTGCCAGCAGCCAACGGCCAGGGGTCTTCGTTAAGAGTGCCTATGGCTACACCTTC
>TRBV19|TRBD1|TRBJ1-1|.
CASSPRTGATEAFF
TGTGCCAGTAGTCCGCGGACAGGGGCCACTGAAGCTTTCTTT
>TRBV5-5|.|TRBJ1-6|.
CASSSQVYNSPLHF
TGTGCCAGCAGCTCTCAGGTTTATAATTCACCCCTCCACTTT
>TRBV29-1|.|TRBJ2-5|.
CSVDRDTRETQYF
TGCAGCGTTGATCGGGACACCAGGGAGACCCAGTACTTC
>TRBV24-1|TRBD1|TRBJ2-2|few
CATSDTLDRHTGELFF
TGTGCCACCAGTGACACCCTGGACAGGCACACCGGGGAGCTGTTTTTT
>TRBV11-3|.|TRBJ2-7|.
CASELGRRESYEQYF
TGTGCCAGCGAGTTGGGCAGGCGAGAGTCCTACGAGCAGTACTTC
>TRBV6-5|TRBD1|TRBJ1-2|.
CASRLQGAYGYTF
TGTGCCAGCAGGCTCCAGGGGGCCTATGGCTACACCTTC
>TRBV7-6|TRBD1|TRBJ1-3|.
CASSLGGQGTSGNTIYF
TGTGCCAGCAGCTTAGGAGGACAGGGGACCTCTGGAAACACCATATATTTT
>TRBV4-3|.|TRBJ1-1|.
CASSQARNTEAFF
TGCGCCAGCAGCCAGGCTCGGAACACTGAAGCTTTCTTT
>TRBV10-3|.|TRBJ1-4|.
CAISEGGVNEKLFF
TGTGCCATCAGTGAAGGGGGGGTTAATGAAAAACTGTTTTTT
>TRBV15|.|TRBJ1-3|once
CATSPLSNRAFSGNTIYF
TGTGCCACTAGCCCCCTATCCAACAGGGCCTTCTCTGGAAACACCATATATTTT
>TRBV2|.|TRBJ1-3|many
CASSEFLTLSGNTIYF
TGTGCCAGCAGTGAATTTTTGACTCTCTCTGGAAACACCATATATTTT